This T cell receptor beta chain stems from a study of T cells after yellow fever vaccination. Study overall: The authors prepared low-cell-number fractions using SMART-Seq v4 Ultra Low Input.

Trimming took 5 bases from V and 2 from J, leaving 13 bases between them. Per germline, CDR1 SGHTA and CDR2 FQGNSA. This CDR3 spans 14 amino acids. This clonotype has at least ten counts. UMIs and a universal primer site were added when TCR cDNA was made by 5'RACE template switching. TCRdb reprocessed the 5' RACE reads with MiXCR, giving one entry per CDR3 protein. The sample contains about 340,000 distinct CDR3 sequences, under 5% of which appear only once. The source was PBMCs, collected 5 days after the yellow fever booster vaccination. The receptor's source is a man younger than 35 who received the YFV17D yellow fever vaccine. The chain employs TRBV7-2 and TRBJ2-7; perhaps TRBD1 as D (5 bases). In nucleotides, the CDR3 is TGTGCCAGCAGCACCTTCGACAGACCCTACGAGCAGTACTTC. It specifies CASSTFDRPYEQYF.